These 26 T cell receptor beta chains were sequenced from one sample in a study of neoadjuvant anti-PD-1 for oral cavity cancer. Time point noted: after neoadjuvant nivolumab, at surgical resection. Profiling relied on immunoSEQ multiplex PCR, and the TCRdb table lists in-frame clones only, not all of them. The sample includes roughly 16,000 clones, 35% to 40% of them seen just once. The source material was tumor tissue, sampled after nivolumab (anti-PD-1) treatment. These receptors were taken from a person aged 35 to 85 with oral cavity squamous cell carcinoma.

At least ten counts were recorded for this clone. V and J are TRBV7-2 and TRBJ2-1; TRBD2 aligns across 8 bases. Germline lookup yields CDR1 SGHTA and CDR2 FQGNSA. V lost 7 bases and J lost 0; bases outside the gene matches: 5. CDR3 length equals 15 residues. The CDR3 DNA reads as TGTGCCAGCATCCCGGGGGGGACCTCCTACAATGAGCAGTTCTTC. It translates to CASIPGGTSYNEQFF.

The chain joins TRBV5-1 to TRBJ1-1; D possibly corresponds to TRBD1 (5 bases). The CDR3 loop spans 15 amino acids. The germline CDR1 and CDR2 sequences are SGHRS and YFSETQ. Trimming shortened V by 0 bases and J by 0 bases, and 9 bases separated the two germline ends. This chain's CDR3 is CASSLDPGLNTEAFF. CDR3 DNA: TGCGCCAGCAGCTTGGATCCAGGGTTGAACACTGAAGCTTTCTTT.

The chain couples TRBV7-9 to TRBJ2-6; TRBD1 matches 7 bases. There are 13 residues in the CDR3. Germline V lookup: CDR1 SEHNR, CDR2 FQNEAQ (reference sequence). The CDR3 loop reads CAQGDSGANVLTF. As DNA, the CDR3 is TGTGCTCAGGGGGATTCTGGGGCCAACGTCCTGACTTTC.

Ten or more counts support this clone. The chain couples TRBV4-2 to TRBJ1-1, with 7 bases aligning to TRBD1. J gave up 1 base and V 1 base, and 3 bases lay outside the gene matches. Per germline, CDR1 LGHNA and CDR2 YNFKEQ. The length of the CDR3 is 15 residues. CDR3 bases: TGTGCCAGCAGCCAAGCCGACAGGGCGAACACTGAAGCTTTCTTT. Protein sequence: CASSQADRANTEAFF.

Note on this clone: Its ends do not fully match the called genes, so a read error is possible. The chain links TRBV5-1 to TRBJ2-7, with D unresolved. The CDR3 has 12 amino acids. Germline V gives CDR1 SGHRS, CDR2 YFSETQ. This chain's CDR3 is CASSLEDYEQYF. The CDR3 nucleotides are TGTGCCAGCAGCCTAGAGGATTACGAGCAGTACTTC.

The chain uses TRBV9 and TRBJ1-2, with TRBD1 identical over 11 bases. The CDR3 loop spans 17 amino acids. The ends lost 0 bases at V and 0 bases at J; junction bases unmatched: 4. CDR1 SGDLS and CDR2 YYNGEE come from the germline V gene. CDR3 in DNA: TGTGCCAGCAGCGTAGGGGACAGGGGGTTCGCTAACTATGGCTACACCTTC. This sequence encodes CASSVGDRGFANYGYTF.

The chain uses TRBV9 and TRBJ1-5; 12 nucleotides match TRBD1. The CDR3 sequence is 16 residues long. V was pared by 3 bases and J by 6 bases, with 7 bases of the junction left unmatched. Germline lookup yields CDR1 SGDLS and CDR2 YYNGEE. CDR3 bases: TGTGCCAGCAGCGCGGGACAGGGGGCTCGTGGTCAGCCCCAGCATTTT. This sequence encodes CASSAGQGARGQPQHF.

This clone was seen a handful of times. This chain uses TRBV9 with TRBJ1-3; no definite D call. Deletions cut 4 bases from V and 4 bases from J, with 6 bases between. The CDR3 is 12 amino acids. CDR1 is SGDLS and CDR2 is YYNGEE in the germline V gene. In nucleotides, the CDR3 is TGTGCCAGCAGCCCCTCCGGAAACACCATATATTTT. Amino acids: CASSPSGNTIYF.

In its sample, this clone was seen a few times. The junction and the germline gene differ at one end; a read error may be behind it. The CDR3 region is CASSFGGLGTDTQYF. CDR3 bases: TGTGCCAGCAGCTTCGGGGGGCTGGGCACCGATACGCAGTATTTT. The chain carries TRBV7-9 and TRBJ2-3, with D possibly matching TRBD2 (7 bases). The CDR3 is 15 amino acids. The germline V gene has CDR1 SEHNR and CDR2 FQNEAQ (reference sequence).

CDR3: CASSLDSITEAFF. In DNA, the CDR3 is TGTGCCAGCAGCTTAGACTCTATCACTGAAGCTTTCTTT. The chain carries TRBV7-8 and TRBJ1-1; D unresolved. V was trimmed by 1 base and J by 4 bases, leaving 7 bases between them. CDR1 and CDR2 (germline): SGHVS, FQNEAQ. The CDR3 loop spans 13 amino acids.

In this sample, this clone turned up a few times. V gene TRBV7-8 combines with J gene TRBJ2-5; D is uncertain. Germline assignment: CDR1 SGHVS and CDR2 FQNEAQ. The CDR3 covers 12 residues. The V and J ends lost 0 bases and 4 bases respectively, with 3 bases between them. The CDR3 loop reads CASSLAGETQYF. DNA for the CDR3: TGTGCCAGCAGCTTAGCGGGAGAGACCCAGTACTTC.

The chain recombines TRBV6-1 with TRBJ2-3; no clear D gene. The CDR3 length is 11 residues. The germline V gene has CDR1 MNHNS and CDR2 SASEGT. Trimming took 8 bases from V and 4 from J, leaving 7 bases between them. CDR3 loop: CASLTADTQYF. The CDR3 DNA reads as TGTGCCAGCTTGACCGCAGATACGCAGTATTTT.

This clone occurred a few times. V is TRBV14 and J is TRBJ2-7; a weak D match, TRBD1 (5 bases). CDR1 is SGHDN and CDR2 is FVKESK in the germline V gene. CDR3 length: 13 amino acids. Deletions cut 6 bases from V and 6 bases from J, with 15 bases between. The CDR3: CASSQTQGGEQYF. CDR3 DNA sequence: TGTGCCAGCAGTCAGACGCAGGGCGGCGAGCAGTACTTC. Together with reference TRBV14 and TRBJ2-7, the CDR3 gives the full variable domain: EAGVTQFPSHSVIEKGQTVTLRCDPISGHDNLYWYRRVMGKEIKFLLHFVKESKQDESGMPNNRFLAERTGGTYSTLKVQPAELEDSGVYFCASSQTQGGEQYFGPGTRLTVT.

V gene TRBV21-1 combines with J gene TRBJ2-3; TRBD1 reflects the table's D call only, with no check against the DNA. TRBV21-1 is termed a pseudogene. The CDR3 spans 13 residues. The CDR3 DNA reads TGTGCCAGCACCGACAGGGAGTCAGATACGCAGTATTTT. Amino acid sequence: CASTDRESDTQYF.

Only a few counts were recorded for this clone. The rearrangement links TRBV18 to TRBJ2-3, with 7 bases matching TRBD1. Germline V gives CDR1 KGHSH, CDR2 LQKENI. Trimming cost V 3 bases and J 2 bases; bases outside gene matches: 5. CDR3 length: 15 amino acids. CDR3: CASSPLTGNTDTQYF. CDR3 nucleotide sequence: TGTGCCAGCTCACCCTTGACAGGGAACACAGATACGCAGTATTTT.

This clone is classed as medium-sized. The J gene is TRBJ1-2, the V gene TRBV7-8; D perhaps matches TRBD1 (5 bases). Germline CDR1 is SGHVS and CDR2 is FQNEAQ. V lost 5 bases, J lost 0 bases, and 19 bases lay in between. The CDR3 extends over 17 amino acids. The DNA of the CDR3 is TGTGCCAGCAGCCTTAGAAGGGACGGCCCTTCTAACTATGGCTACACCTTC. This encodes CASSLRRDGPSNYGYTF.

Only a few counts were recorded for this clone. The chain joins TRBV6-6 to TRBJ2-7, with D unresolved. Germline V CDR1 and CDR2: MNHNY, SVGAGI (reference sequence). The CDR3 loop spans 14 amino acids. Trimming cost V 10 bases and J 2 bases, with 18 bases left between them. Here the CDR3 reads CATRPAASPYEQYF. The CDR3 region has the DNA TGTGCCACCCGACCCGCAGCCAGCCCCTACGAGCAGTACTTC.

This chain joins TRBV7-2 and TRBJ2-5; TRBD1 matches 10 bases. With V trimmed by 3 bases and J by 7 bases, 2 bases remained unmatched. CDR1 is SGHTA and CDR2 is FQGNSA in the germline V gene. The length of the CDR3 is 13 residues. This CDR3 reads CASSLDRGATQYF. Here the CDR3 DNA reads TGTGCCAGCAGCTTGGACAGGGGGGCGACCCAGTACTTC.

This clone was seen only a few times. V is TRBV18 and J is TRBJ2-3; D might be TRBD1 (6 bases). The CDR3 is 15 amino acids. Per the germline V gene, CDR1 is KGHSH and CDR2 is LQKENI. V was cut by 3 bases and J by 2 bases, with 12 bases left in between. This CDR3 is CASSPSQGHTDTQYF. CDR3 sequence (DNA): TGTGCCAGCTCACCGTCCCAGGGACACACAGATACGCAGTATTTT.

V and J are TRBV5-1 and TRBJ2-5; the D gene is possibly TRBD2 (5 bases). The CDR3 loop spans 14 amino acids. Per germline, CDR1 SGHRS and CDR2 YFSETQ. V was shortened by 0 bases and J by 7 bases, with 13 bases between the two germline ends. As DNA, the CDR3 is TGCGCCAGCAGCTTGGGGGAGTCTTCCTCGACCCAGTACTTC. Translation gives CASSLGESSSTQYF.

This clone was recorded a few times. This CDR3 reads CASSYRAGAGGYTF. The CDR3 region has the DNA TGTGCCAGCAGTTACCGAGCAGGGGCGGGTGGCTACACCTTC. The V call is TRBV6-5, the J call TRBJ1-2, with D maybe TRBD1 (6 bases). Looked up from germline, CDR1 is MNHEY and CDR2 is SVGAGI. The CDR3 has 14 residues. With 2 bases removed from V and 7 bases from J, the gap between germline ends came to 14 bases.

This clone ranks as medium-sized. This rearrangement joins TRBV7-9 to TRBJ1-3; 10 nucleotides line up with TRBD1. The ends lost 5 bases at V and 2 bases at J; junction bases unmatched: 6. The CDR3 extends over 16 amino acids. Germline V gene sequence: CDR1 SEHNR, CDR2 FQNEAQ (reference sequence). CDR3 bases: TGTGCCAGCAGCCACGTCGGACAGGGGGCTGGAAACACCATATATTTT. Translation gives CASSHVGQGAGNTIYF.

The chain has TRBV7-2 and TRBJ2-3, with 7 positions matching TRBD2. V was clipped by 4 bases and J by 4 bases; unmatched bases: 2. The CDR3 totals 13 residues. In germline, CDR1 is SGHTA, CDR2 FQGNSA. The CDR3 sequence: CASSYGGADTQYF. In DNA, the CDR3 is TGTGCCAGCAGCTATGGGGGGGCAGATACGCAGTATTTT.

The chain is built from TRBV27 and TRBJ1-5; D might be TRBD1 (5 bases). The germline V gene has CDR1 MNHEY and CDR2 SMNVEV (reference sequence). The germline V and J ends were trimmed by 8 bases and 1 base, with 15 bases remaining between them. The CDR3 runs 15 residues. This CDR3 reads CASSGHAESNQPQHF. CDR3 in DNA: TGTGCCAGCTCAGGACACGCAGAAAGCAATCAGCCCCAGCATTTT.

The chain recombines TRBV12-5 with TRBJ1-4; perhaps TRBD1 as D (5 bases). The germline V gene encodes CDR1 LGHNT and CDR2 FRNRAP. The V and J ends lost 6 bases and 5 bases respectively, with 19 bases between them. There are 16 residues in the CDR3. This chain's CDR3 is CASGAGTRWINEKLFF. Written as DNA, the CDR3 is TGTGCTAGTGGAGCAGGGACTCGGTGGATAAATGAAAAACTGTTTTTT. Looking up the rest from reference TRBV12-5 and TRBJ1-4 gives the full variable domain: DARVTQTPRHKVTEMGQEVTMRCQPILGHNTVFWYRQTMMQGLELLAYFRNRAPLDDSGMPKDRFSAEMPDATLATLKIQPSEPRDSAVYFCASGAGTRWINEKLFFGSGTQLSVL.

This clone occurred a few times. The chain joins TRBV30 to TRBJ1-5; D ambiguous. The germline gives CDR1 GTSNPN, CDR2 SVGIG (reference sequence). Trimming took off 0 bases at V and 5 bases at J, with 8 bases between the two ends. The CDR3 length is 13 residues. The CDR3 nucleotides read TGTGCCTGGAGTGTAGACGGAGATCAGCCCCAGCATTTT. The encoded protein is CAWSVDGDQPQHF.